This T cell receptor beta chain was captured in a study of post-analysis software for immune sequencing data (dated by TCRdb to the mid-2010s). Regarding the research as a whole: The recorded disease courses included relapsing-remitting, secondary progressive and progressive-relapsing multiple sclerosis, and some patients had no subtype annotation. The multiple sclerosis patient repertoires were compared with 10 to 12 previously published healthy control repertoires from donors aged about 6 to 26 years. A subset of samples was prepared in parallel using single-end sample barcoding, then pooled and co-amplified after Illumina adapter ligation. What the authors observed across the whole study: When samples were clustered directly using the F measure, samples prepared in the same batch co-clustered strongly, which prompted a batch-effect correction. Significantly higher frequencies in patients than in controls were found for five TRBV segments, including TRBV5-6, TRBV5-1 and TRBV20-1. The control group was slightly older than the multiple sclerosis patient group. Significantly lower normalized Chao1 diversity was found in multiple sclerosis patients than in controls, suggesting substantial peripheral T-cell clonal expansion.

TCR beta repertoires were profiled from peripheral blood of 13 young patients with multiple sclerosis to demonstrate the VDJtools post-analysis software. The multiple sclerosis patients were children and adolescents ranging in age from 6 to 15 years. On this clonotype: Its binding antigen is unknown. There are no base qualities to consult, and no much larger clone falls within one base.

From the germline V gene (reference sequence), CDR1 is LNHNV and CDR2 is YYDKDF. Trimming removed 4 bases from V and 5 bases from J, leaving 13 bases between the germline ends. There are 14 amino acids in the CDR3, from cysteine to phenylalanine inclusive. CDR3 DNA is the only sequence kept; it has 42 bases, read in frame from the first base. The library was made by PCR. TCRdb lists the instrument as Illumina HiSeq 2500. To reduce PCR and sequencing biases, unique molecular identifiers were built into the TCR beta cDNA libraries. Every 1 to 10 million input T cells yielded 500,000 or so cDNA molecules, meaning each molecule approximated one T cell. The same protocol used for the earlier healthy control dataset was applied to prepare and sequence the patient libraries. Within a given batch, samples were prepared together, multiplexed and sequenced on the same HiSeq lane. The paper's processing steps were these. MIGEC handled the raw barcoded reads, throwing out single-read molecular identifier groups before consensus assembly and CDR3 extraction. Clonotype tables were post-analysed with VDJtools, and diversity was normalized by down-sampling all datasets to the smallest sample size. To correct batch-related cross-sample contamination, repertoire overlap clustering matched CDR3 amino acid sequences but not nucleotide sequences. TCRdb took the public reads, trimmed them with fastp at Q25, ran MiXCR for clone calling and kept in-frame beta chains. Rows are combined by CDR3 protein, so each entry shows the most common genes and DNA. TCRdb's processing, not the study's, gives the V and J calls here. Across this sample there are 750,000 to 950,000 distinct CDR3 sequences, with roughly 50% seen only once. Of the sample, roughly 4.9% is held by the ten largest clones.

What was sequenced was blood. The rearranged chain carries TRBV15 and TRBJ2-3, with a weak D call of TRBD2 (5 bases match). This TCR was sampled from a girl aged 10-17 years with multiple sclerosis. The nucleotide sequence reads TGTGCCACCAGCAATCCAACCCGGGGAGATACGCAGTATTTT. This encodes CATSNPTRGDTQYF.